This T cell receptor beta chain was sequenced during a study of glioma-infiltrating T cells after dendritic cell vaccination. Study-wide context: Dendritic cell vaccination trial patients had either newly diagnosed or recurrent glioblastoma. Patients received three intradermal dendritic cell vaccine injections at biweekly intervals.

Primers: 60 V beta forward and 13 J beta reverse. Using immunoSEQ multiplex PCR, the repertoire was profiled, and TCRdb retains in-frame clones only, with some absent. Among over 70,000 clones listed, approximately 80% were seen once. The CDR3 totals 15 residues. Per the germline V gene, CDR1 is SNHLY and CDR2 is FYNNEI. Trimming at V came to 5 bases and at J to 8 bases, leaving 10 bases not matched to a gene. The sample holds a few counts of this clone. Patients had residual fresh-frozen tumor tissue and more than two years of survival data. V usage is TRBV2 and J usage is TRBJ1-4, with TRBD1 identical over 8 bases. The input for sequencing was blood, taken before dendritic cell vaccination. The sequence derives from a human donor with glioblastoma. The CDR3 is CASSSDRGRREKLFF. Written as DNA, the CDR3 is TGTGCCAGCAGTTCTGACAGGGGAAGGAGAGAAAAACTGTTTTTT.